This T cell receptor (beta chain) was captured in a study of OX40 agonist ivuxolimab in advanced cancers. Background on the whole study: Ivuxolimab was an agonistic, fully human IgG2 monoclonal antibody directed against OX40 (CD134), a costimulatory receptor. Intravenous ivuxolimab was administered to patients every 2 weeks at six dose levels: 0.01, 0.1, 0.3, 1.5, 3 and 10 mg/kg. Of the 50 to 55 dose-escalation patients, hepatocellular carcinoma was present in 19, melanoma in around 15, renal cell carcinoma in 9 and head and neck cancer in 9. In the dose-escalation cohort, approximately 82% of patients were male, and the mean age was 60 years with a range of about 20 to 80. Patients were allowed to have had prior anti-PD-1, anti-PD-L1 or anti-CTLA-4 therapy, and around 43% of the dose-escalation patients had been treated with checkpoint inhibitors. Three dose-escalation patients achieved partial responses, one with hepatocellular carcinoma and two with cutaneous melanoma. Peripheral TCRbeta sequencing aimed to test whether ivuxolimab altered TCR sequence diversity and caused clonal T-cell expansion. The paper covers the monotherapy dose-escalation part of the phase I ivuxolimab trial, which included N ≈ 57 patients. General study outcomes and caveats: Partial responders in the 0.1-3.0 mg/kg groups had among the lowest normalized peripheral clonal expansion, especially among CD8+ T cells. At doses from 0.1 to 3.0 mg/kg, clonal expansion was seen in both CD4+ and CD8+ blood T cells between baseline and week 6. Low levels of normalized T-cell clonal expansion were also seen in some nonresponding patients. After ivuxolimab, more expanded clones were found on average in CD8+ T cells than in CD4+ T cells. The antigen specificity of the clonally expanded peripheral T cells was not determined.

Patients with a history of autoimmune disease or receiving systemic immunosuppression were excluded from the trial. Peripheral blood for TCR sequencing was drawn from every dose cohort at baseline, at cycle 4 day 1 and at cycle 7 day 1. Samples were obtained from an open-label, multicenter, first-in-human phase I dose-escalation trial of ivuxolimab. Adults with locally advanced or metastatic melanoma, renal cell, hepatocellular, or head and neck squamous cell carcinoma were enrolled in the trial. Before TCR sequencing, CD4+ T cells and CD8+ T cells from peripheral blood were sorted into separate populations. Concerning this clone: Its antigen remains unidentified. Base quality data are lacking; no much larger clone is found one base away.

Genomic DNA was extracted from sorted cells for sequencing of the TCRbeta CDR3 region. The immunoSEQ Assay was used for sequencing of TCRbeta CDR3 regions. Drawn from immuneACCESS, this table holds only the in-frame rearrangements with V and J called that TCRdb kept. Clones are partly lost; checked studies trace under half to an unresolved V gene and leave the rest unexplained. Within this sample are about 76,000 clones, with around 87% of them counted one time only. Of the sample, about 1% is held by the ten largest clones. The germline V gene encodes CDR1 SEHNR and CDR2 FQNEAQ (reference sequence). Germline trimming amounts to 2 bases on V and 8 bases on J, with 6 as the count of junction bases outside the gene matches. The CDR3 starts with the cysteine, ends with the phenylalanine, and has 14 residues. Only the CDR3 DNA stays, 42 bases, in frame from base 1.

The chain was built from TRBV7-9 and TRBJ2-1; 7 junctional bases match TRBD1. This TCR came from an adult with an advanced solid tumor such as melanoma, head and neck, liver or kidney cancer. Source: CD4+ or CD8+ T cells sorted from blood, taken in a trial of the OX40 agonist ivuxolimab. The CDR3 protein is CASSLRLGGYEQFF. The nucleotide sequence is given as TGTGCCAGCAGCTTAAGGTTAGGGGGCTATGAGCAGTTCTTC.